This T cell receptor beta chain was recovered during a study of metastatic and nonmetastatic thyroid tumors. Study summary: Peripheral blood and tumor or nodule samples from malignant and benign thyroid patients were compared.

TCRdb re-clonotyped the PCR reads via MiXCR. Among fewer than 55,000 clones listed, under 20% were seen once. Thyroid surgery was performed in patients who had received no treatment beforehand. CDR1 MNHNS and CDR2 SASEGT come from the germline V gene. This CDR3 is built from 14 residues. Deletions cut 6 bases from V and 6 bases from J, with 15 bases between. Study-wide findings and caveats: Malignant thyroid tumors reportedly had TCR beta diversity that was significantly higher than in benign nodules, in blood and tumor.

A word on this clone: Its specificity is not known.

The sequence came from a female donor with papillary thyroid cancer or a benign thyroid nodule (not recorded which). Some clones in this sample may be carry-over from other donors' samples. The sample taken for sequencing was blood. The chain uses TRBV6-1 and TRBJ2-1, with D hard to call. CDR3 sequence reads: CASRSTSLRNEQFF. In nucleotides, the CDR3 is TGTGCCAGCAGATCCACATCCCTCCGCAATGAGCAGTTCTTC.